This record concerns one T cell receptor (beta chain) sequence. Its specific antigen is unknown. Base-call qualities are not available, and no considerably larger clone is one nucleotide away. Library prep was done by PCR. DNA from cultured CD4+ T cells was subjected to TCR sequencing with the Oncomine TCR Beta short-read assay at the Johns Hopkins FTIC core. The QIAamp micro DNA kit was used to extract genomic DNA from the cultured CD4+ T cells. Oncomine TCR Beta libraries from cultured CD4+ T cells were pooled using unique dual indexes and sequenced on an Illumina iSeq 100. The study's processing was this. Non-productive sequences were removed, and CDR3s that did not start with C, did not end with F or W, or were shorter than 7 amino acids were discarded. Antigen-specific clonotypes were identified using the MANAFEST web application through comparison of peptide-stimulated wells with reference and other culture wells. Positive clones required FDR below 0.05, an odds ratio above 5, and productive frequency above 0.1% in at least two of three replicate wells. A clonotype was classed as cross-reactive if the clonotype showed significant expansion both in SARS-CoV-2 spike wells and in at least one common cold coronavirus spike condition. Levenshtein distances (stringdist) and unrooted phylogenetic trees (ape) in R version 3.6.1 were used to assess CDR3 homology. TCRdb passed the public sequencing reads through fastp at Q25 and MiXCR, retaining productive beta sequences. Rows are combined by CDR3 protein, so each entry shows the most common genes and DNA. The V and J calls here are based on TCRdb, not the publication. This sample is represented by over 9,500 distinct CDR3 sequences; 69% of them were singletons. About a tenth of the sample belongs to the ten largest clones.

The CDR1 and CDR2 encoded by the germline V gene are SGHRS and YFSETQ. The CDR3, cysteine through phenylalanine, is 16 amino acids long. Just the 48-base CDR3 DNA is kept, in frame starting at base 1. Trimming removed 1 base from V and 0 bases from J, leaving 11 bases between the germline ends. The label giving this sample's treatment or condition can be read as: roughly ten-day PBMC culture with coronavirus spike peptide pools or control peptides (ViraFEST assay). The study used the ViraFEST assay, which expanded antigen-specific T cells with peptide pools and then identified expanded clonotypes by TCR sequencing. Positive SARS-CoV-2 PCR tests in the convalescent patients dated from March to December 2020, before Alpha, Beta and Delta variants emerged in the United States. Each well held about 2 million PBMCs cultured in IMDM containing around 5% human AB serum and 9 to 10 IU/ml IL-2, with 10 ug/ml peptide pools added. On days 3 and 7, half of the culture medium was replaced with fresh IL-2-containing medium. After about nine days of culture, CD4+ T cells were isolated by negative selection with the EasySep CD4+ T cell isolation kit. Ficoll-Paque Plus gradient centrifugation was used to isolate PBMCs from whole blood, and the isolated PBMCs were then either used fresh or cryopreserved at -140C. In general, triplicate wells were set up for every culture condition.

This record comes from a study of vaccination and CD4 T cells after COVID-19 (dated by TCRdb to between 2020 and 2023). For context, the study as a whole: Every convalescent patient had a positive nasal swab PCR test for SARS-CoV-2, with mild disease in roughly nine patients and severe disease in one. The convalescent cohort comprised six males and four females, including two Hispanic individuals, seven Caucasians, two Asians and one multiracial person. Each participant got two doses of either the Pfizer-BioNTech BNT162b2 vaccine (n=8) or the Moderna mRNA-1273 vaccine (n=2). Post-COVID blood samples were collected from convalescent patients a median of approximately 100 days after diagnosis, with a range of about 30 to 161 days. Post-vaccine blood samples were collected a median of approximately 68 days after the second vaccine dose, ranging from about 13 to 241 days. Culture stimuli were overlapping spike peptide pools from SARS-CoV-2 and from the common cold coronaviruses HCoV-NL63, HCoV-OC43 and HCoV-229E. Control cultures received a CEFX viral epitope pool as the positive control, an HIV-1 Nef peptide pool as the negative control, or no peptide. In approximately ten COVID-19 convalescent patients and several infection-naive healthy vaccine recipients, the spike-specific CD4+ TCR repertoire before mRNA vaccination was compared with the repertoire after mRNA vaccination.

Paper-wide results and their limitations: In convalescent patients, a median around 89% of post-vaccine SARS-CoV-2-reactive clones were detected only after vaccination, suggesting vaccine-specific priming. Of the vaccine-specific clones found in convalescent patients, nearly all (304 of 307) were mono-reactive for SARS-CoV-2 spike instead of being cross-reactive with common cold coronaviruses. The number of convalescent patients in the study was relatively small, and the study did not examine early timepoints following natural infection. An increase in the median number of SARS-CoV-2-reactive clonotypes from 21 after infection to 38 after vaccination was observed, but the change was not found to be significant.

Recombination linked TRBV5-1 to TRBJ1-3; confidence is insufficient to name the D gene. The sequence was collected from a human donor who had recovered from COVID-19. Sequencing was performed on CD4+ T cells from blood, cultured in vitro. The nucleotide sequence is TGCGCCAGCAGCTTGAGGCCAGAAGCCTCTGGAAACACCATATATTTT. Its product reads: CASSLRPEASGNTIYF.